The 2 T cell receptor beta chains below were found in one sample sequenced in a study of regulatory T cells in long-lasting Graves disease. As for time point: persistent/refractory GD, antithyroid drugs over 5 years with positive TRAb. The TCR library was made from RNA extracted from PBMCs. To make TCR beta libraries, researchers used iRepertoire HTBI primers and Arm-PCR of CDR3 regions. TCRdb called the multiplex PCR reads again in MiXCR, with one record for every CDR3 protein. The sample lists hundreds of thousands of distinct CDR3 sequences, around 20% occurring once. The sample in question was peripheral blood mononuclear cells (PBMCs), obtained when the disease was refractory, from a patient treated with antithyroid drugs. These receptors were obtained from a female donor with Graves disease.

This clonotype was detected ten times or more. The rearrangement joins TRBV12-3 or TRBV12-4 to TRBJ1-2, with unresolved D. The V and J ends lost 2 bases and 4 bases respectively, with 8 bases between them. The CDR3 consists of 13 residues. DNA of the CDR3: TGTGCCAGCAGTTTATCCGGATTCTATGGCTACACCTTC. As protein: CASSLSGFYGYTF.

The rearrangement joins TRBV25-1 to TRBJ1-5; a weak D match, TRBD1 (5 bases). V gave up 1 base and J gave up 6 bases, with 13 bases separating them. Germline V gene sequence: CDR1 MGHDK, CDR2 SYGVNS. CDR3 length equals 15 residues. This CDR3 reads CASSESGVSGQPQHF. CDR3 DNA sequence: TGTGCCAGCAGTGAATCGGGGGTCTCGGGTCAGCCCCAGCATTTT.